The next 13 T cell receptor beta chains were all read from a single sample in a study of vaccination effects on CD4 cells after COVID-19. This table comes from immunoSEQ multiplex PCR, and its TCRdb copy is limited to in-frame clones, with some not included. The sample yields over 25,000 clones, about three quarters seen once. The antigens these receptors bind are not known. Under the ViraFEST assay, PBMC were stimulated with viral peptide pools so that antigen-specific CD4+ T cells expanded. Sequencing was performed afterwards. CD4+ T cell isolation took place after approximately 11 days of culture. Each participant was administered two doses of either the BNT162b2 or the mRNA-1273 vaccine. Specimen: CD4+ T cells from PBMCs cultured with SARS-CoV-2 spike peptides, collected after COVID-19 vaccination. All receptors come from a human donor who received a COVID-19 vaccine. Some clones in this sample may be carry-over from other donors' samples.

This chain uses TRBV6-4 with TRBJ2-3; maybe TRBD2 (5 bases). Germline V gene data show CDR1 as MRHNA and CDR2 as SNTAGT. Deletions cut 6 bases from V and 5 bases from J, with 18 bases between. The CDR3 is made up of 15 amino acids. CDR3 in amino acids: CASSLLPARGDTQYF. The CDR3 DNA is TGTGCCAGCAGCCTCCTACCTGCACGGGGAGATACGCAGTATTTT.

The V call is TRBV5-1, the J call TRBJ1-1; perhaps TRBD1 as D (6 bases). This CDR3 is built from 14 residues. The V end lost 0 bases, the J end lost 4 bases, and 10 bases lay between the germline ends. Looked up from germline, CDR1 is SGHRS and CDR2 is YFSETQ. The CDR3 reads CASSLAGGGTEAFF. The CDR3 DNA sequence: TGCGCCAGCAGCTTGGCCGGAGGGGGCACTGAAGCTTTCTTT.

CDR3 region: CASSIVTPGMKTQYF. The CDR3 nucleotides read TGTGCCAGTAGTATAGTGACCCCGGGTATGAAGACCCAGTACTTC. V and J are TRBV19 and TRBJ2-5; D gene uncertain. The CDR3 is made up of 15 amino acids. Germline-derived CDR1 and CDR2 are LNHDA and SQIVND (reference sequence). V dropped 1 base and J dropped 6 bases, with 15 bases sitting between them.

The chain links TRBV11-2 to TRBJ1-4; D remains ambiguous. The CDR3 spans 13 residues. Germline CDR1 SGHAT, CDR2 FQNNGV. V was shortened by 8 bases and J by 0 bases, with 7 bases between the two germline ends. The CDR3 nucleotides read TGTGCCAGCGGGTTCTCAACTAATGAAAAACTGTTTTTT. As protein: CASGFSTNEKLFF. The whole variable domain, filled in from reference TRBV11-2 and TRBJ1-4, reads EAGVAQSPRYKIIEKRQSVAFWCNPISGHATLYWYQQILGQGPKLLIQFQNNGVVDDSQLPKDRFSAERLKGVDSTLKIQPAKLEDSAVYLCASGFSTNEKLFFGSGTQLSVL.

J is TRBJ2-1 and V is TRBV6-2 or TRBV6-3; 11 nucleotides align to TRBD2. Trimming took 5 bases from V and 7 from J; bases not matched to a gene: 10. CDR1 is MNHEY, CDR2 SVGEGT, per germline. The CDR3 has 16 amino acids. CDR3 sequence: CASSPRGTSGPNEQFF. The CDR3 DNA is TGTGCCAGCAGTCCCCGCGGGACTAGCGGTCCTAATGAGCAGTTCTTC.

This chain joins TRBV29-1 and TRBJ2-3; 14 nucleotides match TRBD2. This CDR3 has 18 amino acids. V lost 6 bases and J lost 1; bases outside the gene matches: 12. CDR1 SQVTM and CDR2 ANQGSEA come from the germline V gene. Here the CDR3 DNA reads TGCAGCGTACACGGACTAGCGGGGGGCCGGGCGGGCACAGATACGCAGTATTTT. It encodes CSVHGLAGGRAGTDTQYF.

As regards this clone: The junction differs from germline at one of its ends, possibly a read error. DNA of the CDR3: TGTGCCAGCAGTGAGGCAGGGAGCACTCAGCCCCAGCATTTT. It specifies CASSEAGSTQPQHF. This chain uses TRBV6-1 with TRBJ1-5, with a weak D call TRBD1 (5 bases). In germline, CDR1 is MNHNS, CDR2 SASEGT. CDR3 length: 14 amino acids.

This clone occurred once. V is TRBV21-1 and J is TRBJ2-2; the table's D call of TRBD2 was not tested on the DNA. TRBV21-1 is described as a pseudogene. CDR3 length: 15 amino acids. The CDR3: CASSNSGGDTGELFF. The CDR3 nucleotides read TGTGCCAGCAGCAACTCTGGGGGGGACACCGGGGAGCTGTTTTTT.

This rearrangement joins TRBV5-1 to TRBJ1-6; D uncertain. This CDR3 comprises 15 residues. With 2 bases removed from V and 0 bases from J, the gap between germline ends came to 6 bases. CDR1 SGHRS and CDR2 YFSETQ come from the germline V gene. The CDR3 region is CASSLGSSYNSPLHF. The CDR3 nucleotides are TGCGCCAGCAGCTTAGGGAGCTCCTATAATTCACCCCTCCACTTT.

The chain carries TRBV15 and TRBJ1-5, with a possible D match to TRBD1 (5 bases). Germline CDR1 and CDR2: LNHNV and YYDKDF (reference sequence). V was cut by 9 bases and J by 2 bases, with 14 bases left in between. The CDR3 covers 14 residues. The CDR3 sequence: CATSEGRGNQPQHF. The CDR3 DNA is TGTGCCACGAGCGAGGGGCGAGGCAATCAGCCCCAGCATTTT. The full variable domain, its missing parts supplied by reference TRBV15 and TRBJ1-5, is DAMVIQNPRYQVTQFGKPVTLSCSQTLNHNVMYWYQQKSSQAPKLLFHYYDKDFNNEADTPDNFQSRRPNTSFCFLDIRSPGLGDTAMYLCATSEGRGNQPQHFGDGTRLSIL.

The chain recombines TRBV3-1 (or the pseudogene TRBV3-2) with TRBJ1-1; D is possibly TRBD1 (5 bases). Trimming cost V 4 bases and J 11 bases, with 20 bases left between them. Looked up from germline, CDR1 is LGHDT and CDR2 is YNNKEL (reference sequence). The CDR3 has 14 residues. In DNA form, the CDR3 reads TGTGCCAGCAGCCCCATGGAGGGGCCAGCGGAGGCTTTCTTT. It encodes CASSPMEGPAEAFF.

This CDR3 reads CASSPAAGEPGTQYF. Written as DNA, the CDR3 is TGTGCCAGCAGCCCCGCTGCGGGCGAGCCGGGGACCCAGTACTTC. The chain is built from TRBV2 and TRBJ2-5; possibly TRBD2 for D (5 bases). Germline lookup yields CDR1 SNHLY and CDR2 FYNNEI. Trimming pared 6 bases from V and 7 bases from J, leaving 21 bases between. CDR3 length: 15 amino acids.

This clone was detected only once. This chain connects TRBV28 to TRBJ1-2; 7 nucleotides align to TRBD1. CDR3 size: 14 residues. In germline, CDR1 is MDHEN, CDR2 SYDVKM. The V gene end was trimmed by 2 bases and the J gene end by 4 bases; junction bases not matched to a gene: 4. The CDR3 DNA follows: TGTGCCAGCAGTTTACCTGACAGGGTCTATGGCTACACCTTC. It translates to CASSLPDRVYGYTF.